These 30 T cell receptor beta chains originate from one sample sequenced in a study of graft-versus-host responses after intestinal transplantation. The method was immunoSEQ multiplex PCR; TCRdb's version includes in-frame clones alone and lacks a portion of them. In the table there are 25,000 to 35,000 clones, about 90% of which are singletons. Here the sequenced sample was PBMCs, taken around 480 days after intestinal transplantation. These receptors were obtained from a human patient who received an intestinal transplant, so some T cells may come from the graft donor.

The rearrangement joins TRBV19 to TRBJ1-3, with D unclear. This CDR3 has 15 amino acids. The V end lost 7 bases, the J end lost 1 base, and 14 bases lay between the germline ends. In germline, CDR1 is LNHDA, CDR2 SQIVND (reference sequence). The CDR3 sequence is CASNRGPESGNTIYF. CDR3 DNA: TGTGCCAGTAACAGAGGTCCAGAGTCTGGAAACACCATATATTTT. The variable domain in full, with the rest retrieved from reference TRBV19 and TRBJ1-3, is DGGITQSPKYLFRKEGQNVTLSCEQNLNHDAMYWYRQDPGQGLRLIYYSQIVNDFQKGDIAEGYSVSREKKESFPLTVTSAQKNPTAFYLCASNRGPESGNTIYFGEGSWLTVV.

The rearrangement links TRBV7-7 to TRBJ2-2; D is perhaps TRBD1 (5 bases). Trimming shortened V by 5 bases and J by 3 bases, and 13 bases separated the two germline ends. Germline CDR1 SSHAT, CDR2 FNYEAQ (reference sequence). The CDR3 is 15 amino acids. The CDR3 nucleotides are TGTGCCAGCAGCCCAGCAGGGCTCTACACCGGGGAGCTGTTTTTT. This encodes CASSPAGLYTGELFF.

This chain links TRBV4-2 with TRBJ2-7; 12 positions agree with TRBD2. The CDR3 contains 16 residues. V was clipped by 3 bases and J by 4 bases; unmatched bases: 7. Germline CDR1 LGHNA, CDR2 YNFKEQ. The CDR3 spells CASSQAGGTSGYEQYF. The CDR3 nucleotides are TGTGCCAGCAGCCAGGCTGGAGGGACTAGCGGGTACGAGCAGTACTTC.

This clone has only one observation. The chain employs TRBV6-5 and TRBJ1-5; D is unresolved. Germline V gene data show CDR1 as MNHEY and CDR2 as SVGAGI. The CDR3 loop spans 14 amino acids. Trimming removed 7 bases from V and 2 bases from J, with 12 bases in between. CDR3 bases: TGTGCCAGCACGGAGACGTCTGGCAATCAGCCCCAGCATTTT. Its protein product is CASTETSGNQPQHF.

The chain carries TRBV6-1 and TRBJ1-2; no firm D call. V lost 2 bases to trimming and J lost 7 bases, with 14 bases between them. CDR1 and CDR2 (germline): MNHNS, SASEGT. This CDR3 has 14 amino acids. CDR3 residues: CASSESDLYTGYTF. For the CDR3, the DNA is TGTGCCAGCAGTGAATCCGATCTTTATACTGGCTACACCTTC.

The J gene is TRBJ2-1, the V gene TRBV7-8; 11 nucleotides match TRBD2. Trimming cost V 4 bases and J 7 bases; bases outside gene matches: 3. CDR3 length: 14 residues. Germline V gene data show CDR1 as SGHVS and CDR2 as FQNEAQ. CDR3 sequence: CASSSSGGTNEQFF. The CDR3 coding sequence is TGTGCCAGCAGCTCTAGCGGGGGGACTAATGAGCAGTTCTTC.

As for this clone: At the DNA level, this CDR3 is encoded by other sequences in the same sample as well. The gene calls are TRBV5-8 and TRBJ2-3; TRBD2 might be the D (5 bases). CDR1 and CDR2 (germline): SGHTS, YDEGEE. The CDR3 extends over 13 amino acids. The V gene lost 0 bases and the J gene lost 11 bases, with 13 bases spanning the gap. CDR3 region: CASSLGEEAWQYF. CDR3 in DNA: TGTGCCAGCAGCTTGGGAGAGGAGGCTTGGCAGTATTTT.

The rearrangement uses TRBV9 and TRBJ2-2; TRBD2 might be the D (5 bases). Germline CDR1 SGDLS, CDR2 YYNGEE. V was cut by 0 bases and J by 3 bases, with 12 bases left in between. The CDR3 has 16 amino acids. The CDR3 DNA reads TGTGCCAGCAGCGTAGTAGAGGGTGCGGACACCGGGGAGCTGTTTTTT. The encoded protein is CASSVVEGADTGELFF.

This clone has just one count. The chain recombines TRBV2 with TRBJ2-2, with D possibly being TRBD1 (5 bases). CDR1 is SNHLY and CDR2 is FYNNEI in the germline V gene. V was trimmed by 7 bases and J by 6 bases, leaving 12 bases between them. This CDR3 spans 13 amino acids. The CDR3 nucleotides are TGTGCCAGCATACCAGGGTGGGCCGGGGAGCTGTTTTTT. This translates into CASIPGWAGELFF.

The chain carries TRBV7-7 and TRBJ2-3, with 7 bases fitting TRBD2. The CDR3 is 17 residues long. Germline lookup yields CDR1 SSHAT and CDR2 FNYEAQ (reference sequence). V lost 1 base and J lost 4; bases outside the gene matches: 11. CDR3 loop: CASSLGFRSSGADTQYF. The CDR3 DNA reads TGTGCCAGCAGCTTAGGGTTCCGATCAAGCGGGGCAGATACGCAGTATTTT.

V and J are TRBV2 and TRBJ2-5, with D perhaps matching TRBD1 or TRBD2 (5 bases each). This CDR3 is 15 amino acids long. V was trimmed by 6 bases and J by 4 bases, leaving 18 bases between them. CDR1 is SNHLY and CDR2 is FYNNEI in the germline V gene. CDR3 protein: CASSDLGTVGETQYF. The CDR3 bases are TGTGCCAGCAGCGATCTAGGGACGGTGGGAGAGACCCAGTACTTC.

The rearrangement uses TRBV9 and TRBJ2-3, with 8 bases aligning to TRBD2. Germline V gene data show CDR1 as SGDLS and CDR2 as YYNGEE. V trimming: 0 bases; J trimming: 4 bases; junction bases outside the gene matches: 1. The CDR3 is 14 residues long. The CDR3 nucleotides read TGTGCCAGCAGCGTAGTCGGGGGGGCAGATACGCAGTATTTT. Amino acid sequence: CASSVVGGADTQYF.

This sequence joins TRBV27 and TRBJ2-7, with D tentatively TRBD1 (6 bases). CDR3 length: 14 residues. With 3 bases removed from V and 3 bases from J, the gap between germline ends came to 12 bases. Germline lookup yields CDR1 MNHEY and CDR2 SMNVEV (reference sequence). CDR3 amino acids: CASSFQGLGYEQYF. The CDR3 DNA is TGTGCCAGCAGTTTCCAGGGGCTTGGCTACGAGCAGTACTTC.

The chain combines TRBV27 with TRBJ2-3; D is perhaps TRBD1 or TRBD2 (7 bases each). This CDR3 contains 15 residues. CDR1 and CDR2 from the germline V gene are MNHEY and SMNVEV (reference sequence). The V gene lost 4 bases and the J gene lost 3 bases, with 14 bases spanning the gap. The CDR3 protein is CASSSGTAGTDTQYF. CDR3 in DNA: TGTGCCAGCAGTTCCGGGACAGCGGGGACAGATACGCAGTATTTT.

J is TRBJ2-7 and V is TRBV27; D is unresolved. The CDR3 length is 14 residues. From germline, CDR1 is MNHEY and CDR2 SMNVEV (reference sequence). V dropped 7 bases and J dropped 1 base, with 14 bases sitting between them. The CDR3, as DNA: TGTGCCAGCACCTCTATGGGCGGTTCCTACGAGCAGTACTTC. Translating it yields CASTSMGGSYEQYF.

The chain is built from TRBV2 and TRBJ2-1; TRBD2 aligns across 12 bases. Germline assignment: CDR1 SNHLY and CDR2 FYNNEI. Germline trimming cut 5 bases from V and 6 bases from J; bases unmatched to any gene: 2. This CDR3 comprises 14 residues. CDR3 amino acids: CASSLAGGANEQFF. The DNA for the CDR3 is TGTGCCAGCAGTCTAGCGGGAGGGGCCAATGAGCAGTTCTTC.

The rearrangement joins TRBV28 to TRBJ1-4, with TRBD1 identical over 7 bases. Germline V gene data show CDR1 as MDHEN and CDR2 as SYDVKM. The CDR3 consists of 15 residues. V was clipped by 4 bases and J by 4 bases; unmatched bases: 6. The CDR3 spells CASSYRGQINEKLFF. CDR3 DNA sequence: TGTGCCAGCAGTTACCGGGGACAGATTAATGAAAAACTGTTTTTT.

The chain combines TRBV9 with TRBJ2-1; 8 bases fit TRBD2. V lost 3 bases and J lost 7; bases outside the gene matches: 3. Germline CDR1 SGDLS, CDR2 YYNGEE. The CDR3 covers 13 residues. This CDR3 is CASSGSGMNEQFF. Here the CDR3 DNA reads TGTGCCAGCAGCGGTAGCGGGATGAATGAGCAGTTCTTC.

This chain joins TRBV7-9 and TRBJ2-7; D is uncertain. V lost 5 bases, J lost 4 bases, and 9 bases lay in between. The CDR3 is made up of 12 amino acids. Looked up from germline, CDR1 is SEHNR and CDR2 is FQNEAQ (reference sequence). CDR3 nucleotides: TGTGCCAGCAGCCATGGGGTGTACGAGCAGTACTTC. The encoded protein is CASSHGVYEQYF.

This sequence joins TRBV7-3 and TRBJ2-7; perhaps TRBD2 as D (6 bases). Trimming removed 1 base from V and 7 bases from J, with 11 bases in between. CDR3 length equals 13 residues. Germline V gives CDR1 SGHTA, CDR2 FQGTGA. The CDR3 protein is CASSLNAGREQYF. The CDR3 nucleotides read TGTGCCAGCAGCTTAAATGCGGGAAGGGAGCAGTACTTC.

The rearrangement uses TRBV5-1 and TRBJ1-2; 7 bases map to TRBD1. The J segment lost 4 bases and the V segment lost 4 bases, leaving 10 bases of the junction unmatched. The V gene's germline CDR1 is SGHRS and CDR2 YFSETQ. This CDR3 has 15 amino acids. The CDR3 DNA follows: TGCGCCAGCAGCCCTACGGGACAGCCTAGCTATGGCTACACCTTC. Translating it yields CASSPTGQPSYGYTF. Using reference TRBV5-1 and TRBJ1-2 for the parts outside the CDR3, the full variable domain is KAGVTQTPRYLIKTRGQQVTLSCSPISGHRSVSWYQQTPGQGLQFLFEYFSETQRNKGNFPGRFSGRQFSNSRSEMNVSTLELGDSALYLCASSPTGQPSYGYTFGSGTRLTVV.

The chain has TRBV4-1 and TRBJ1-1, with no clear D. Between the trimmed V and J ends, which lost 3 bases and 4 bases, there was a span of 15 bases. CDR1 and CDR2 from the germline V gene are MGHRA and YSYEKL. This CDR3 spans 15 amino acids. CDR3 sequence: CASSQPHRSTTEAFF. In DNA form, the CDR3 reads TGCGCCAGCAGCCAGCCTCACCGCAGTACCACTGAAGCTTTCTTT.

The chain joins TRBV6-1 to TRBJ1-3, with D possibly matching TRBD1 (5 bases). CDR3 length equals 15 residues. V lost 11 bases, J lost 4 bases, and 21 bases lay in between. Germline CDR1 is MNHNS and CDR2 is SASEGT. The CDR3 DNA is TGTGCCGGGGGAATCTTAGGACCTCGAGGAAACACCATATATTTT. Its protein product is CAGGILGPRGNTIYF.

The chain joins TRBV4-2 to TRBJ1-4, with unresolved D. Per germline, CDR1 LGHNA and CDR2 YNFKEQ. The V end was cut by 1 base, the J end by 5 bases, with 8 bases between. The CDR3 is 14 amino acids. CDR3 protein: CASSQVGGNEKLFF. CDR3 coding DNA: TGTGCCAGCAGCCAAGTGGGAGGCAATGAAAAACTGTTTTTT.

The V gene is TRBV4-1, the J gene TRBJ1-4, with 9 bases matching TRBD1. This CDR3 comprises 14 residues. V gave up 4 bases and J gave up 4 bases; unmatched junction bases: 1. Germline V gene sequence: CDR1 MGHRA, CDR2 YSYEKL. The DNA of the CDR3 is TGCGCCAGCAGCCCGACAGGGGGTAATGAAAAACTGTTTTTT. Protein sequence: CASSPTGGNEKLFF.

The chain is built from TRBV5-1 and TRBJ1-3; unclear D gene. The V gene's germline CDR1 is SGHRS and CDR2 YFSETQ. The CDR3 is 13 residues long. Trimming cost V 7 bases and J 2 bases, with 10 bases left between them. The CDR3 is CASGSETGNTIYF. The CDR3 bases are TGCGCCAGCGGGTCAGAAACTGGAAACACCATATATTTT.

CDR3 nucleotides: TGTGCCAGTCGAGGACAAGTCGGAATGATGAACACTGAAGCTTTCTTT. Translated: CASRGQVGMMNTEAFF. This chain links TRBV19 with TRBJ1-1, with D perhaps TRBD1 (5 bases). The CDR3 is 16 residues long. V lost 8 bases to trimming and J lost 0 bases, with 19 bases between them. CDR1 is LNHDA, CDR2 SQIVND, per germline (reference sequence).

V is TRBV5-1 and J is TRBJ2-5, with 7 nucleotides matching TRBD1. CDR3 size: 16 residues. Germline CDR1 is SGHRS and CDR2 is YFSETQ. With V trimmed by 1 base and J by 5 bases, 11 bases remained unmatched. DNA of the CDR3: TGCGCCAGCAGCTTGACCCCGACAGGGAATAGGGAGACCCAGTACTTC. It codes for CASSLTPTGNRETQYF.

The rearrangement joins TRBV28 to TRBJ1-2; TRBD1 aligns across 8 bases. Germline trimming cut 2 bases from V and 0 bases from J; bases unmatched to any gene: 5. CDR1 and CDR2 from the germline V gene are MDHEN and SYDVKM. The CDR3 sequence is 16 residues long. The CDR3 nucleotides read TGTGCCAGCAGTTTAAATTGGGACAGGACTAACTATGGCTACACCTTC. Translating gives CASSLNWDRTNYGYTF.

CDR3: CASSLETGSYEQYF. For the CDR3, the DNA is TGTGCCAGCAGTCTTGAAACAGGGTCCTACGAGCAGTACTTC. The chain couples TRBV14 to TRBJ2-7, with a possible D match to TRBD1 (6 bases). Per germline, CDR1 SGHDN and CDR2 FVKESK. CDR3 length: 14 residues. Trimming took off 6 bases at V and 1 base at J, with 13 bases between the two ends.